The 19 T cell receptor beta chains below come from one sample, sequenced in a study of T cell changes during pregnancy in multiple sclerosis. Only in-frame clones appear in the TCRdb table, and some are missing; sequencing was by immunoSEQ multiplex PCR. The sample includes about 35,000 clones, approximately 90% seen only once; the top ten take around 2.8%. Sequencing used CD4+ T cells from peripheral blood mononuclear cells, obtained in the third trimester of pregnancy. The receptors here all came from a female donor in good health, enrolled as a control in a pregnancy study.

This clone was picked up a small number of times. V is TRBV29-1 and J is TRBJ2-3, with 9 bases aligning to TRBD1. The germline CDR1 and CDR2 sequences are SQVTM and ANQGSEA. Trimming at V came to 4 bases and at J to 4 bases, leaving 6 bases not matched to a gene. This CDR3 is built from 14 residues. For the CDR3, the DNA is TGCAGCGTTGGGACAGGGGCGAGTTCAGATACGCAGTATTTT. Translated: CSVGTGASSDTQYF.

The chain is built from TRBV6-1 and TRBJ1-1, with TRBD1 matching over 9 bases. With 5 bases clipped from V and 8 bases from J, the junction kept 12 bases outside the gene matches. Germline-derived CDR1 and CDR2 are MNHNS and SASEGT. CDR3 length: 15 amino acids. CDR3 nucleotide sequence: TGTGCCAGCAGTAAGAGTCCCGGGACAGGGTTCGAAGCTTTCTTT. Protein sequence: CASSKSPGTGFEAFF.

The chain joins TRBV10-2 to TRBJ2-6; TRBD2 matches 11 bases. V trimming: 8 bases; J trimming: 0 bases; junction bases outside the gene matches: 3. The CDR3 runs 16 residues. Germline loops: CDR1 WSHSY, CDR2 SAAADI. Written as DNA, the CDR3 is TGCGCCAGCGGACTAGCGGGTTTCTCTGGGGCCAACGTCCTGACTTTC. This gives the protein CASGLAGFSGANVLTF.

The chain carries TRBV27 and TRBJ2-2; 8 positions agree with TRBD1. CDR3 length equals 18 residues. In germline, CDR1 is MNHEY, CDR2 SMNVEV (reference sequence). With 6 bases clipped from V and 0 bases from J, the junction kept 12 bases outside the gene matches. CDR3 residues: CASRTGGGFRTNTGELFF. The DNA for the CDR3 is TGTGCCAGCAGAACAGGGGGTGGGTTCAGAACGAACACCGGGGAGCTGTTTTTT.

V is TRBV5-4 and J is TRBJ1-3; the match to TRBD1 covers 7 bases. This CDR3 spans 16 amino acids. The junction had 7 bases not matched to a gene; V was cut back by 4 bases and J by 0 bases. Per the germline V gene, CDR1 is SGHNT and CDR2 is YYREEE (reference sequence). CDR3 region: CASSEDRSSSGNTIYF. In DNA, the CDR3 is TGTGCCAGCAGCGAGGACAGGTCAAGCTCTGGAAACACCATATATTTT.

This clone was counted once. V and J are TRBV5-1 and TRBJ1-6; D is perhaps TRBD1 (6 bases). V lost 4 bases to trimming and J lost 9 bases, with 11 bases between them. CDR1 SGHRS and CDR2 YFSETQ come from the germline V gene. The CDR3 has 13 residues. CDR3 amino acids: CASSMGAGSPLHF. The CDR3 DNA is TGCGCCAGCAGCATGGGGGCAGGTTCACCCCTCCACTTT.

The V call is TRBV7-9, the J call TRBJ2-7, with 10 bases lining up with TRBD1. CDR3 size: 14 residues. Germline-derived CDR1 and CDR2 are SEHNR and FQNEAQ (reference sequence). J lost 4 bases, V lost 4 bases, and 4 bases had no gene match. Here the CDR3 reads CASSSRQGAYEQYF. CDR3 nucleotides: TGTGCCAGCAGCTCGAGACAGGGGGCTTACGAGCAGTACTTC.

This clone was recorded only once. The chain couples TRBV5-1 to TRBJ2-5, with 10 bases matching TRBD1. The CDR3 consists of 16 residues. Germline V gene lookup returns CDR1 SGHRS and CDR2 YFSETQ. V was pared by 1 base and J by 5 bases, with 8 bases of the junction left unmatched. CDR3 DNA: TGCGCCAGCAGCTTGTCGGGACAGGGGAGAGCGGAGACCCAGTACTTC. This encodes CASSLSGQGRAETQYF.

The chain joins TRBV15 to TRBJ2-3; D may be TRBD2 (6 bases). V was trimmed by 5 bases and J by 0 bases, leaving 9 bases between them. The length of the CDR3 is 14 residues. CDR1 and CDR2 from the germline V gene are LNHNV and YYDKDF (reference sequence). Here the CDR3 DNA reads TGTGCCACCAGCGCCCTAGCGAGCACAGATACGCAGTATTTT. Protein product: CATSALASTDTQYF.

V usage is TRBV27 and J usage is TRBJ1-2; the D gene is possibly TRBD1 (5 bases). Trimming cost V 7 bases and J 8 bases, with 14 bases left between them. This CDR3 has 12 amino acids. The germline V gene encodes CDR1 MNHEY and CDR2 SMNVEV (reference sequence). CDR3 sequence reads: CASKVGGGGYTF. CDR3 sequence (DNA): TGTGCCAGCAAAGTGGGGGGTGGAGGCTACACCTTC.

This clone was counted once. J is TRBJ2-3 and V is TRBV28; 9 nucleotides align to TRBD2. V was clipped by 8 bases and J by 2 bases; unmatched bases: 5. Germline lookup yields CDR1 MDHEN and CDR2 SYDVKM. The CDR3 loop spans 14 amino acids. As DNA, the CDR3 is TGTGCCAGCGGGGCGGGGGGGGCCACAGATACGCAGTATTTT. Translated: CASGAGGATDTQYF.

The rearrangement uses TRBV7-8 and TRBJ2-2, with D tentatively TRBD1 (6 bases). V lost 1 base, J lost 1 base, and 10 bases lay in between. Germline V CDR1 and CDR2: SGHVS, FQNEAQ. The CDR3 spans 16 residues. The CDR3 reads CASSLEQGLNTGELFF. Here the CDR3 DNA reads TGTGCCAGCAGCTTAGAACAGGGCCTGAACACCGGGGAGCTGTTTTTT.

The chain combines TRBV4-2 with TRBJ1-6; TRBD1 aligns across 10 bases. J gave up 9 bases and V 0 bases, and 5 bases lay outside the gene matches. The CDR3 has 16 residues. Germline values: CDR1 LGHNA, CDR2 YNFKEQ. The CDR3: CASSQDWDRGGSPLHF. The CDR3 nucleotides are TGTGCCAGCAGCCAAGATTGGGACAGGGGTGGTTCACCCCTCCACTTT.

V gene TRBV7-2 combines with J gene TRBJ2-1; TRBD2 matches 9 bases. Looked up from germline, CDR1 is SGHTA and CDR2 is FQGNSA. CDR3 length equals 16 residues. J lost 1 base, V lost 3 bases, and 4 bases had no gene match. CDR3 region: CASSFLAGVSYNEQFF. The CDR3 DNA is TGTGCCAGCAGCTTTTTAGCGGGAGTGTCCTACAATGAGCAGTTCTTC.

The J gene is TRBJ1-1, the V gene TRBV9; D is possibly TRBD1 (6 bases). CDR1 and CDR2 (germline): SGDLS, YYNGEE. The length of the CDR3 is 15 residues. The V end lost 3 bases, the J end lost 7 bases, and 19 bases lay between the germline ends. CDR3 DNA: TGTGCCAGCAGCGCTCTCCAGGGGCGACGGATTGAAGCTTTCTTT. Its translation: CASSALQGRRIEAFF. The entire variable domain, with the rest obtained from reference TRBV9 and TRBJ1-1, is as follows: DSGVTQTPKHLITATGQRVTLRCSPRSGDLSVYWYQQSLDQGLQFLIQYYNGEERAKGNILERFSAQQFPDLHSELNLSSLELGDSALYFCASSALQGRRIEAFFGQGTRLTVV.

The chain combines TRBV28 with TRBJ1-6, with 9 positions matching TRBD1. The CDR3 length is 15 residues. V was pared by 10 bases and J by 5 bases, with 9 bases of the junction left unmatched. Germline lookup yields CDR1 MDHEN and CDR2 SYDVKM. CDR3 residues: CAITTGTGNNSPLHF. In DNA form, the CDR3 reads TGTGCCATCACCACCGGGACAGGGAATAATTCACCCCTCCACTTT.

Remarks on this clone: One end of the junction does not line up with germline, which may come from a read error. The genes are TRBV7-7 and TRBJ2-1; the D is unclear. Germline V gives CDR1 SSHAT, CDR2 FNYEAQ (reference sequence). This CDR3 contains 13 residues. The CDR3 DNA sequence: TGTGCTAGCAGCCCCACATTCTTCAATGAGCAGTTCTTC. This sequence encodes CASSPTFFNEQFF. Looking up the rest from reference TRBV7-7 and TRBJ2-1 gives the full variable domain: GAGVSQSPRYKVTKRGQDVTLRCDPISSHATLYWYQQALGQGPEFLTYFNYEAQPDKSGLPSDRFSAERPEGSISTLTIQRTEQRDSAMYRCASSPTFFNEQFFGPGTRLTVL.

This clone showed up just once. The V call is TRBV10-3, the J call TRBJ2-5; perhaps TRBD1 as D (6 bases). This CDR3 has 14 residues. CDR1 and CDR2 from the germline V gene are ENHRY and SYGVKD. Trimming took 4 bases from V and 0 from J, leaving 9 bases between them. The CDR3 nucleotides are TGTGCCATCAGTGGGGGGCAGGACCAAGAGACCCAGTACTTC. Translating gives CAISGGQDQETQYF.

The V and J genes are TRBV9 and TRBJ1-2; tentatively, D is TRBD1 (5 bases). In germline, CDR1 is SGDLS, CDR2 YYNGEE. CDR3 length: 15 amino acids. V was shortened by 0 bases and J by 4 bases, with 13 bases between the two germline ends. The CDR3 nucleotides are TGTGCCAGCAGCGTAGGGACGGACAACCTCTATGGCTACACCTTC. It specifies CASSVGTDNLYGYTF. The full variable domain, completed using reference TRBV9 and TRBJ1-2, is DSGVTQTPKHLITATGQRVTLRCSPRSGDLSVYWYQQSLDQGLQFLIQYYNGEERAKGNILERFSAQQFPDLHSELNLSSLELGDSALYFCASSVGTDNLYGYTFGSGTRLTVV.